These T cell receptor beta chains were read from a single sample in a study of cytotoxic CD8 clonotypes in ibrutinib-treated CLL. The protocol was immunoSEQ multiplex PCR, while the TCRdb copy is restricted to in-frame clones and leaves out a portion. This sample has 120,000 to 150,000 clones, with about 91% found just once. The sequences come from PBMCs, collected after 12 months of ibrutinib treatment. The receptors stem from a human donor with chronic lymphocytic leukemia. Both conserved end residues are part of each CDR3. The D gene is left open where the match is weak. Expanded clones are given a class, and other clones once, few, many or no size at all.

TRBD1	TRBJ1-2	-	TRBV28	TGTGCCAGCAGTTTGACAGGGCTGTATGGCTACACCTTC	CASSLTGLYGYTF
-	TRBJ1-5	-	TRBV10-1	TGCGCCAGCATGGGGGAGCATGATCAGCCCCAGCATTTT	CASMGEHDQPQHF
-	TRBJ1-6	-	TRBV10-3	TGTGCCATCAGGAGACGGTATAATTCACCCCTCCACTTT	CAIRRRYNSPLHF
-	TRBJ2-2	-	TRBV5-8	TGTGCCAGCAGCACAGACTATGTGGGGACCGGGGAGCTGTTTTTT	CASSTDYVGTGELFF
TRBD1	TRBJ1-3	-	TRBV27	TGTGCCAGCCACGCAGGGGGCGCGGGGGAAAACACCATATATTTT	CASHAGGAGENTIYF
TRBD1	TRBJ2-3	-	TRBV6-5	TGTGCCAGCAGTTACCCCGGGACAGGGCAGGCAGATACGCAGTATTTT	CASSYPGTGQADTQYF
-	TRBJ1-5	-	TRBV2	TGTGCCAGCACTAAGGGGACTAGCAATCAGCCCCAGCATTTT	CASTKGTSNQPQHF
TRBD2	TRBJ2-3	-	TRBV28	TGTGCCAGCCCAAAAGACCTCGGGAGGGCCTCAGATACGCAGTATTTT	CASPKDLGRASDTQYF
-	TRBJ2-5	-	TRBV30	TGTGCCTGGACCCGAGGGGTGGCAGGGCAAGAGACCCAGTACTTC	CAWTRGVAGQETQYF
TRBD2	TRBJ2-1	-	TRBV2	TGTGCCAGCAGTGGACTAGCGGGATCCAATGAGCAGTTCTTC	CASSGLAGSNEQFF
-	TRBJ1-4	-	TRBV10-3	TGTGCCATCAGTGAAGCAACAGCTGTAGCTAATGAAAAACTGTTTTTT	CAISEATAVANEKLFF
-	TRBJ2-3	-	TRBV29-1	TGCAGCGTTGAGGGCGCAGATACGCAGTATTTT	CSVEGADTQYF
TRBD2	TRBJ2-1	-	TRBV25-1	TGTGCCAGCAGTGATCCAGCGGGAGGGCCTGGAGAGCAGTTCTTC	CASSDPAGGPGEQFF
-	TRBJ2-3	-	TRBV20-1	TGCAGAGCCGTAGGGGATACGCAGTATTTT	CRAVGDTQYF
TRBD1	TRBJ1-2	once	TRBV10-3	TGTGCCATCAGTGGGGGACAGGGCGGCTACACCTTC	CAISGGQGGYTF
-	TRBJ2-1	-	TRBV5-1	TGCGCCAGCAGCTTATCCAGGCGGACATACAATGAGCAGTTCTTC	CASSLSRRTYNEQFF
-	TRBJ2-7	-	TRBV10-3	TGTGCCATCAGTCTTGAGGGAGTCGGCGAGCAGTACTTC	CAISLEGVGEQYF